Listed below are T cell receptor beta chains from one sample, sequenced in a study of T cell repertoires in cytomegalovirus infection. Their target antigens are unknown. TCRdb recomputed calls from the reads with MiXCR, one row per CDR3 protein. The sample yields tens of thousands of distinct CDR3 sequences, around 19% seen once. The specimen was CD8+ T cells from cultured PBMCs, collected from culture after CMV antigen stimulation. The receptor source for this set is a human donor in good health (CMV status not recorded). Some clones in this sample may be carry-over from other donors' samples. Both conserved end residues are part of each CDR3. Fields, in order: clone size, D gene, V gene, J gene, CDR3 protein, CDR3 DNA. A D gene is named only where the DNA matches it firmly. Clone size appears in some rows only: once, few, many, or a class for an expanded clone.

clone_size: .
d_call: .
v_call: TRBV4-1
j_call: TRBJ2-7
cdr3_aa: CASSQDPGHYEQYF
cdr3_nt: TGCGCCAGCAGCCAAGATCCGGGGCATTACGAGCAGTACTTC

clone_size: .
d_call: TRBD1
v_call: TRBV20-1
j_call: TRBJ2-1
cdr3_aa: CSASGQALTSYNEQFF
cdr3_nt: TGCAGTGCTAGCGGACAGGCCCTGACCTCCTACAATGAGCAGTTCTTC

clone_size: few
d_call: .
v_call: TRBV7-9
j_call: TRBJ2-7
cdr3_aa: CASSRTSYEQYF
cdr3_nt: TGTGCCAGCAGCCGGACATCCTACGAGCAGTACTTC

clone_size: few
d_call: .
v_call: TRBV6-5
j_call: TRBJ2-7
cdr3_aa: CASSLLGSYEQYF
cdr3_nt: TGTGCCAGCAGCCTTTTGGGTTCCTACGAGCAGTACTTC

clone_size: few
d_call: .
v_call: TRBV4-3
j_call: TRBJ1-6
cdr3_aa: CASSQGTLVNSPLHF
cdr3_nt: TGCGCCAGCAGCCAGGGGACACTCGTTAATTCACCCCTCCACTTT

clone_size: many
d_call: TRBD1
v_call: TRBV7-2
j_call: TRBJ2-2
cdr3_aa: CASRQGVTGELFF
cdr3_nt: TGTGCCAGCCGACAGGGGGTCACCGGGGAGCTGTTTTTT

clone_size: few
d_call: TRBD1
v_call: TRBV7-2
j_call: TRBJ1-5
cdr3_aa: CASSSGGMNQPQHF
cdr3_nt: TGTGCCAGCAGCTCAGGGGGTATGAATCAGCCCCAGCATTTT

clone_size: few
d_call: .
v_call: TRBV3-1
j_call: TRBJ2-1
cdr3_aa: CASSQDLRHEQFF
cdr3_nt: TGTGCCAGCAGCCAAGATCTAAGGCATGAGCAGTTCTTC

clone_size: .
d_call: TRBD1
v_call: TRBV4-1
j_call: TRBJ1-1
cdr3_aa: CASSLTGTGTEAFF
cdr3_nt: TGCGCCAGCAGCCTAACCGGGACAGGGACTGAAGCTTTCTTT

clone_size: many
d_call: .
v_call: TRBV7-8
j_call: TRBJ1-5
cdr3_aa: CASSPGLNSNQPQHF
cdr3_nt: TGTGCCAGCAGCCCAGGGCTAAATAGCAATCAGCCCCAGCATTTT

clone_size: .
d_call: TRBD1
v_call: TRBV6-1
j_call: TRBJ2-7
cdr3_aa: CASSEHRDRDYEQYF
cdr3_nt: TGTGCCAGCAGTGAACATAGAGACAGGGACTACGAGCAGTACTTC

clone_size: .
d_call: .
v_call: TRBV5-5
j_call: TRBJ2-3
cdr3_aa: CASSQSGQGTDTQYF
cdr3_nt: TGTGCCAGCAGCCAATCGGGGCAGGGCACAGATACGCAGTATTTT

clone_size: .
d_call: TRBD1
v_call: TRBV6-1
j_call: TRBJ1-5
cdr3_aa: CASIVDRPARRPQHF
cdr3_nt: TGTGCCAGCATCGTGGACAGGCCTGCCCGGCGGCCCCAGCATTTT

clone_size: few
d_call: .
v_call: TRBV20-1
j_call: TRBJ1-2
cdr3_aa: CSARDKVQGNYGYTF
cdr3_nt: TGCAGTGCTAGAGATAAGGTTCAGGGGAACTATGGCTACACCTTC

clone_size: few
d_call: .
v_call: TRBV7-8
j_call: TRBJ2-4
cdr3_aa: CASSHPPGSRDIQYF
cdr3_nt: TGTGCCAGCAGCCACCCCCCGGGATCTCGAGACATTCAGTACTTC

clone_size: few
d_call: .
v_call: TRBV20-1
j_call: TRBJ2-1
cdr3_aa: CSARDRVRVNEQFF
cdr3_nt: TGCAGTGCTAGAGATCGGGTCAGGGTTAATGAGCAGTTCTTC

clone_size: .
d_call: .
v_call: TRBV7-2
j_call: TRBJ2-5
cdr3_aa: CASSPYRTEQETQYF
cdr3_nt: TGTGCCAGCAGCCCGTACCGGACAGAGCAAGAGACCCAGTACTTC

clone_size: few
d_call: .
v_call: TRBV27
j_call: TRBJ1-1
cdr3_aa: CASSLGGYGTEAFF
cdr3_nt: TGTGCCAGCAGTTTGGGGGGGTATGGCACTGAAGCTTTCTTT

clone_size: few
d_call: .
v_call: TRBV7-9
j_call: TRBJ1-5
cdr3_aa: CASSGWRDSNQPQHF
cdr3_nt: TGTGCCAGCAGCGGGTGGAGGGATAGCAATCAGCCCCAGCATTTT

clone_size: .
d_call: .
v_call: TRBV4-1
j_call: TRBJ1-1
cdr3_aa: CASSPGPRNTEAFF
cdr3_nt: TGCGCCAGCAGTCCGGGACCCAGGAACACTGAAGCTTTCTTT

clone_size: .
d_call: TRBD1
v_call: TRBV12-3/TRBV12-4
j_call: TRBJ1-1
cdr3_aa: CASSKTGRVNTEAFF
cdr3_nt: TGTGCCAGCAGTAAGACAGGGCGAGTAAACACTGAAGCTTTCTTT

clone_size: .
d_call: TRBD1
v_call: TRBV7-6
j_call: TRBJ2-1
cdr3_aa: CASSLNPLLVRDRGYNEQFF
cdr3_nt: TGTGCCAGCAGCTTAAACCCCCTTCTCGTCCGGGACAGGGGCTACAATGAGCAGTTCTTC

clone_size: many
d_call: .
v_call: TRBV7-2
j_call: TRBJ2-5
cdr3_aa: CASSLRRGSTLQETQYF
cdr3_nt: TGTGCCAGCAGCTTAAGGAGGGGGAGTACCCTCCAAGAGACCCAGTACTTC

clone_size: .
d_call: .
v_call: TRBV6-5
j_call: TRBJ1-1
cdr3_aa: CASSPPMGYTEAFF
cdr3_nt: TGTGCCAGCAGCCCCCCTATGGGGTACACTGAAGCTTTCTTT

clone_size: .
d_call: .
v_call: TRBV12-3/TRBV12-4
j_call: TRBJ2-1
cdr3_aa: CASSPTGNEQFF
cdr3_nt: TGTGCCAGCAGTCCGACAGGAAATGAGCAGTTCTTC

clone_size: few
d_call: .
v_call: TRBV7-9
j_call: TRBJ1-6
cdr3_aa: CASSRDSFNSPLHF
cdr3_nt: TGTGCCAGCAGCCGGGACTCCTTTAATTCACCCCTCCACTTT

clone_size: few
d_call: TRBD1
v_call: TRBV15
j_call: TRBJ1-2
cdr3_aa: CATSGGQGTNYGYTF
cdr3_nt: TGTGCCACCAGCGGTGGACAGGGCACTAACTATGGCTACACCTTC

clone_size: .
d_call: .
v_call: TRBV7-9
j_call: TRBJ2-3
cdr3_aa: CASSLTFGGSPDTQYF
cdr3_nt: TGTGCCAGCAGCTTAACGTTTGGGGGTAGCCCAGATACGCAGTATTTT

clone_size: .
d_call: TRBD1
v_call: TRBV2
j_call: TRBJ2-5
cdr3_aa: CASTQQGAHQETQYF
cdr3_nt: TGTGCCAGCACCCAACAGGGGGCCCACCAAGAGACCCAGTACTTC

clone_size: few
d_call: .
v_call: TRBV10-2
j_call: TRBJ1-2
cdr3_aa: CASTHDREDGYTF
cdr3_nt: TGCGCCAGCACCCATGACAGAGAAGATGGCTACACCTTC

clone_size: .
d_call: .
v_call: TRBV28
j_call: TRBJ2-7
cdr3_aa: CASNGLGLAFSYEQCF
cdr3_nt: TGTGCCAGCAATGGCCTTGGACTGGCTTTCTCCTACGAGCAGTGCTTC

clone_size: few
d_call: TRBD1
v_call: TRBV12-3/TRBV12-4
j_call: TRBJ2-1
cdr3_aa: CASMGSGGNNEQFF
cdr3_nt: TGTGCCAGCATGGGCTCAGGGGGCAACAATGAGCAGTTCTTC

clone_size: .
d_call: .
v_call: TRBV6-1
j_call: TRBJ1-1
cdr3_aa: CASSEQTLNTEAFF
cdr3_nt: TGTGCCAGCAGTGAACAAACTTTGAACACTGAAGCTTTCTTT

clone_size: few
d_call: .
v_call: TRBV7-9
j_call: TRBJ2-7
cdr3_aa: CASSFRTTYEQYF
cdr3_nt: TGTGCCAGCAGCTTTAGGACTACCTACGAGCAGTACTTC

clone_size: few
d_call: TRBD2
v_call: TRBV28
j_call: TRBJ2-1
cdr3_aa: CASSLLAGNEQFF
cdr3_nt: TGTGCCAGCAGTTTACTAGCGGGGAATGAGCAGTTCTTC